This T cell receptor (beta chain) was captured by sequencing in a study of blood T cells in healthy people across ages. Whole-study results and caveats: Comparison with aged donors showed that long-lived donors had more naive CD4+ cells and higher diversity.

The germline gives CDR1 MNHEY, CDR2 SMNVEV (reference sequence). V was shortened by 3 bases and J by 7 bases, with 12 bases between the two germline ends. The CDR3 runs 13 residues. Alongside a J-beta primer mix, a sample-barcoded 5' primer served in a second PCR lasting about 7 to 12 cycles. Every molecule of cDNA carried a tag from a template-switch adaptor with 12 random nucleotides. TCRdb called the 5' RACE reads again in MiXCR, with one record for every CDR3 protein. The repertoire consists of 1.5 million to 2 million distinct CDR3 sequences, with approximately 50% occurring once and the leading ten covering less than 2.5%. All donors came from Russia, were Caucasian and healthy, and spanned ages about 6 to 100. In each sample, at least 6 million PBMCs were isolated. Note on this clonotype: Its target is unknown.

The receptor's source is a woman between 40 and 55 years old in good health. This chain connects TRBV27 to TRBJ1-2, with D unresolved. Sequenced: blood. The CDR3 region is CASSLVKGFGYTF. CDR3 DNA: TGTGCCAGCAGTTTGGTCAAAGGTTTTGGCTACACCTTC.